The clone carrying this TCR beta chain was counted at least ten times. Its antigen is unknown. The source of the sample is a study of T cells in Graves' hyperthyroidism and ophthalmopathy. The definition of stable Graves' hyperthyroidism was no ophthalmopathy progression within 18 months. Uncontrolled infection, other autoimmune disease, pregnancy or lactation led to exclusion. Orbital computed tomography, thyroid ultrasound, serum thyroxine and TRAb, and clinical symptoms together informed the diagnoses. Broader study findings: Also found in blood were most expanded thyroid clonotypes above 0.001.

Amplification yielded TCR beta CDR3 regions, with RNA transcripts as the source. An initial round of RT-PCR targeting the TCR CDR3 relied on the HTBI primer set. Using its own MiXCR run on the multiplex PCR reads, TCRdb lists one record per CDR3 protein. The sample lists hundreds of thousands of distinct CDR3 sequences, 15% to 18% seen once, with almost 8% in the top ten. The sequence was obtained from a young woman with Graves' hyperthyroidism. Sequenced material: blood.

The CDR3 is CASSLAGASSYNEQFF. CDR3 in DNA: TGTGCCAGCAGCTTGGCGGGGGCGAGCTCCTACAATGAGCAGTTCTTC. The chain employs TRBV7-9 and TRBJ2-1; D may be TRBD2 (7 bases). Trimming took 3 bases from V and 0 from J, leaving 12 bases between them. CDR1 and CDR2 from the germline V gene are SEHNR and FQNEAQ (reference sequence). The CDR3 has 16 amino acids.